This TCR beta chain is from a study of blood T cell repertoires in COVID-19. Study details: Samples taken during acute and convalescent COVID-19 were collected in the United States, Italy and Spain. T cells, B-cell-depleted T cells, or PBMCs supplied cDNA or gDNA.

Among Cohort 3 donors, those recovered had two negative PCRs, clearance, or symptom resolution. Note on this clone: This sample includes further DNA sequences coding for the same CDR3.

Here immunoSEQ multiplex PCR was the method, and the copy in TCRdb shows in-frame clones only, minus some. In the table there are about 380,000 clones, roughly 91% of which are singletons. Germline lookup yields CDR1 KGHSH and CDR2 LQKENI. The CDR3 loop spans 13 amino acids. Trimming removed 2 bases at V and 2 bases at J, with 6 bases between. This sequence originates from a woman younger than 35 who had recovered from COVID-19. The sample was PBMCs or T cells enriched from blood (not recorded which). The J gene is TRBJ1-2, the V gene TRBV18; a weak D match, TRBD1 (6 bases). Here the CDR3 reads CASSPDRNYGYTF. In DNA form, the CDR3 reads TGTGCCAGCTCACCAGACAGGAACTATGGCTACACCTTC.